A single TCR beta chain is shown here with its context. The assay was immunoSEQ multiplex PCR, and TCRdb's table has in-frame clones only and misses some. The repertoire holds roughly 1,500,000 clones, with approximately 98.5% as singletons. This entry is derived from a study of shared clonotypes between healthy human individuals. From germline, CDR1 is LGHNA and CDR2 YSLEER. The CDR3 contains 16 residues. Trimming removed 0 bases at V and 2 bases at J, with 12 bases between. The sequenced material came from naive CD4+ T cells sorted from blood. The subset here: CD45RA+ positively selected. The gene calls are TRBV4-3 and TRBJ2-3; a weak D match, TRBD1 (5 bases). The sequence came from a man aged 25 to 40 in good health. CDR3 in amino acids: CASSQEHVGHTDTQYF. The CDR3 DNA follows: TGCGCCAGCAGCCAAGAGCATGTTGGACACACAGATACGCAGTATTTT.